Following are 9 T cell receptor beta chains from one sample sequenced in a study of cytomegalovirus exposure and HLA in healthy donors. Sequenced by immunoSEQ multiplex PCR; TCRdb stores in-frame clones only, minus some. Of roughly 300,000 clones detected, around 87% appear once; the ten largest clones hold around 0.9%. The sample comprised PBMCs. Receptors originate from a young woman in good health and CMV-seronegative.

This chain links TRBV6-1 with TRBJ2-7, with unresolved D. Germline V gives CDR1 MNHNS, CDR2 SASEGT. Trimming left V 6 bases short and J 3 bases short, with 9 bases between. CDR3 length equals 12 residues. As DNA, the CDR3 is TGTGCCAGCAGGATGGTGCGCTACGAGCAGTACTTC. Amino acids: CASRMVRYEQYF.

This chain joins TRBV9 and TRBJ2-6; 8 bases align to TRBD1. CDR3 length: 20 residues. V gave up 0 bases and J gave up 0 bases; unmatched junction bases: 11. Germline loops: CDR1 SGDLS, CDR2 YYNGEE. This CDR3 reads CASSVGRTGLGRSGANVLTF. The CDR3 nucleotides read TGTGCCAGCAGCGTAGGACGGACAGGGTTGGGGCGCTCTGGGGCCAACGTCCTGACTTTC.

The chain uses TRBV27 and TRBJ2-1; D gene unclear. V was clipped by 4 bases and J by 1 base, with 8 bases between them. The CDR3 runs to 14 residues. Germline V lookup: CDR1 MNHEY, CDR2 SMNVEV (reference sequence). CDR3 in DNA: TGTGCCAGCAGTTACTCCGATTCCTACAATGAGCAGTTCTTC. Its protein product is CASSYSDSYNEQFF.

The rearrangement joins TRBV29-1 to TRBJ1-4; TRBD1 matches at 11 bases. The CDR3 loop spans 14 amino acids. V dropped 5 bases and J dropped 7; count of bases not matched to a gene: 6. CDR1 is SQVTM, CDR2 ANQGSEA, per germline. CDR3 sequence reads: CSVSPGTGGEKLFF. Here the CDR3 DNA reads TGCAGCGTTTCTCCCGGGACAGGGGGTGAAAAACTGTTTTTT. Supplemented by reference TRBV29-1 and TRBJ1-4, the full variable domain reads SAVISQKPSRDICQRGTSLTIQCQVDSQVTMMFWYRQQPGQSLTLIATANQGSEATYESGFVIDKFPISRPNLTFSTLTVSNMSPEDSSIYLCSVSPGTGGEKLFFGSGTQLSVL.

The gene calls are TRBV27 and TRBJ2-7; 7 bases are shared with TRBD2. The germline CDR1 and CDR2 sequences are MNHEY and SMNVEV (reference sequence). The CDR3 loop spans 13 amino acids. With V trimmed by 2 bases and J by 4 bases, 2 bases remained unmatched. The CDR3 DNA is TGTGCCAGCAGTTTACCGGGGGGATACGAGCAGTACTTC. It translates to CASSLPGGYEQYF.

This rearrangement joins TRBV7-9 to TRBJ2-7; 7 bases match TRBD2. Germline-derived CDR1 and CDR2 are SEHNR and FQNEAQ (reference sequence). V was pared by 3 bases and J by 4 bases, with 6 bases of the junction left unmatched. The CDR3 covers 14 residues. The DNA of the CDR3 is TGTGCCAGCAGCTTTGGGGAGGGCGGTTACGAGCAGTACTTC. It yields the protein CASSFGEGGYEQYF.

This clone was picked up one time. The V gene is TRBV27, the J gene TRBJ2-7; D perhaps matches TRBD2 (5 bases). The CDR3 is 15 amino acids. Looked up from germline, CDR1 is MNHEY and CDR2 is SMNVEV (reference sequence). Deletions cut 7 bases from V and 0 bases from J, with 16 bases between. The CDR3 sequence is CASMAPGESSYEQYF. The CDR3 DNA sequence: TGTGCCAGCATGGCCCCTGGGGAGAGCTCCTACGAGCAGTACTTC.

The chain uses TRBV5-8 and TRBJ2-7; 12 bases are shared with TRBD2. Germline V lookup: CDR1 SGHTS, CDR2 YDEGEE. The V gene end was trimmed by 4 bases and the J gene end by 6 bases; junction bases not matched to a gene: 11. This CDR3 is built from 16 residues. CDR3: CASSPITTSGRREQYF. The CDR3 DNA reads TGTGCCAGCAGCCCAATTACGACTAGCGGGAGACGCGAGCAGTACTTC.

This sequence joins TRBV14 and TRBJ2-4, with no clear D. Germline assignment: CDR1 SGHDN and CDR2 FVKESK. Between the trimmed V and J ends, which lost 1 base and 1 base, there was a span of 5 bases. The CDR3 is 14 amino acids. The CDR3 loop reads CASSQGQAKNIQYF. CDR3 DNA: TGTGCCAGCAGCCAAGGTCAGGCCAAAAACATTCAGTACTTC.